Here is one TCR beta chain with its context. Its antigen remains unidentified. These data originate in a study of blood T cells in healthy people across ages. Findings of the study overall: Getting older went along with TCR beta diversity per million T cells dropping roughly linearly. Both higher diversity and more naive CD4+ cells marked long-lived donors when set against aged donors.

Using a J-beta primer mix together with a sample-barcoded 5' primer, a second PCR was run for about 6 to 11 cycles. TCRdb ran MiXCR on the 5' RACE reads and lists one entry per CDR3 protein. The repertoire holds 1.5 million to 1.8 million distinct CDR3 sequences, with 42% as singletons. Each of the donors had 9 to 10 milliliters of peripheral blood drawn into EDTA-treated Vacutainer tubes. V lost 3 bases and J lost 0, with 14 bases in between. This CDR3 is 15 amino acids long. Germline CDR1 DFQATT, CDR2 SNEGSKA (reference sequence). The gene calls are TRBV20-1 and TRBJ1-1; D remains unclear. The TCR comes from a woman younger than 35 in good health. Sequencing was performed on blood. The CDR3 DNA is TGCAGTGCTAGCCCAGCCAAAAGGATGAACACTGAAGCTTTCTTT. It codes for CSASPAKRMNTEAFF.